This TCR beta chain appears in the sequencing data of a study of coeliac disease. Measured with immunoSEQ multiplex PCR; TCRdb has only the in-frame clones, and not every one. The data show fewer than 2,500 clones, with around two thirds seen just once and approximately 20% held by the top ten. Sequencing was performed on lamina propria lymphocytes from the gut. The clonotype comes from a woman aged 45-65 years with celiac disease on a gluten-free diet.

CDR3 DNA sequence: TGTGCCTGGAAGTCGGCTAGCGGGGCCACCGGGGAGCTGTTTTTT. It translates to CAWKSASGATGELFF. V and J are TRBV30 and TRBJ2-2; 9 bases align to TRBD2. V dropped 4 bases and J dropped 4; count of bases not matched to a gene: 7. Germline V gene sequence: CDR1 GTSNPN, CDR2 SVGIG (reference sequence). This CDR3 is 15 amino acids long.